These 19 T cell receptor beta chains originate from one sample sequenced in a study of T cells in Graves' hyperthyroidism and ophthalmopathy (dated by TCRdb to the late 2010s). Library prep was done by multiplex PCR. Sequencing used an Illumina HiSeq 2000. TCR beta CDR3 regions were amplified from RNA transcripts. The TCR CDR3 was subjected to a first round of RT-PCR using the HTBI primer set and the Qiagen OneStep RT-PCR kit. TCRdb trimmed public reads at Q25 via fastp, called clones via MiXCR and kept in-frame beta chains. Each entry merges the rows of one CDR3 protein and shows their most common DNA and genes. The sample yields approximately 690,000 distinct CDR3 sequences; around 13% were counted once. Together, the top ten hold under 15% of the sample. The source material was blood. These receptors all come from a woman in her forties or fifties with Graves' ophthalmopathy.

Many counts were recorded for this clonotype. The rearrangement links TRBV3-1 to TRBJ1-1, with D uncertain. Germline CDR1 reads LGHDT; CDR2 reads YNNKEL (reference sequence). Trimming pared 3 bases from V and 0 bases from J, leaving 8 bases between. CDR3 size: 14 residues. The CDR3 sequence: CASSQTNMNTEAFF. Here the CDR3 DNA reads TGTGCCAGCAGCCAGACCAACATGAACACTGAAGCTTTCTTT.

The V and J genes are TRBV5-8 and TRBJ2-3; D not resolved. Germline V gene data show CDR1 as SGHTS and CDR2 as YDEGEE. V lost 0 bases and J lost 3, with 8 bases in between. The CDR3 has 14 amino acids. The CDR3 loop reads CASSLDFGTDTQYF. The CDR3 nucleotides read TGTGCCAGCAGCTTGGATTTCGGGACAGATACGCAGTATTTT.

This clonotype has a count of ten or more. The rearrangement uses TRBV27 and TRBJ2-7; TRBD1 matches 7 bases. From germline, CDR1 is MNHEY and CDR2 SMNVEV (reference sequence). V lost 4 bases and J lost 3; bases outside the gene matches: 9. The CDR3 sequence is 15 residues long. The CDR3, as DNA: TGTGCCAGCAGTTCCGGGACAGCACATTTCTACGAGCAGTACTTC. The encoded protein is CASSSGTAHFYEQYF.

At least ten counts were recorded for this clonotype. The gene calls are TRBV3-1 and TRBJ2-7, with 11 bases matching TRBD1. The CDR3 loop spans 15 amino acids. Germline-derived CDR1 and CDR2 are LGHDT and YNNKEL (reference sequence). Trimming took 5 bases from V and 4 from J; bases not matched to a gene: 7. CDR3 region: CASSDAGQGAYEQYF. CDR3 bases: TGTGCCAGCAGCGACGCCGGACAGGGGGCTTACGAGCAGTACTTC.

This clonotype was recorded at least ten times. The chain uses TRBV30 and TRBJ2-3; TRBD2 aligns across 8 bases. The CDR3 contains 14 residues. V trimming: 2 bases; J trimming: 4 bases; junction bases outside the gene matches: 5. Germline V gene sequence: CDR1 GTSNPN, CDR2 SVGIG (reference sequence). The CDR3 here is CAWSHGLAADTQYF. DNA of the CDR3: TGTGCCTGGAGTCACGGACTAGCAGCAGATACGCAGTATTTT.

This clonotype was detected ten times or more. The V gene is TRBV12-3 or TRBV12-4, the J gene TRBJ2-7; TRBD1 agrees at 7 bases. The CDR3 extends over 15 amino acids. Trimming at V came to 6 bases and at J to 2 bases, leaving 10 bases not matched to a gene. In nucleotides, the CDR3 is TGTGCCAGCAGCCGCCGGGACAGCTCAGCCTACGAGCAGTACTTC. Translating it yields CASSRRDSSAYEQYF.

The chain carries TRBV6-1 and TRBJ2-5, with 11 bases matching TRBD1. The V and J ends lost 6 bases and 6 bases, in that order; junction bases with no gene match: 3. The length of the CDR3 is 13 residues. Germline loops: CDR1 MNHNS, CDR2 SASEGT. The CDR3 DNA follows: TGTGCCAGCAGGTGGGACAGGGGGAAGACCCAGTACTTC. It encodes CASRWDRGKTQYF.

The rearrangement uses TRBV18 and TRBJ1-2; possibly TRBD1 for D (6 bases). The CDR3 is 13 residues long. V was cut by 3 bases and J by 6 bases, with 11 bases left in between. The germline V gene has CDR1 KGHSH and CDR2 LQKENI. CDR3 nucleotides: TGTGCCAGCTCACCCGACAGGAGCAATGGCTACACCTTC. Translating it yields CASSPDRSNGYTF.

This clonotype was seen repeatedly, ten times or more. The rearrangement links TRBV6-2 or TRBV6-3 to TRBJ1-2, with D hard to call. CDR3 length: 14 amino acids. V lost 7 bases to trimming and J lost 3 bases, with 15 bases between them. Germline V gives CDR1 MNHEY, CDR2 SVGEGT. Written as DNA, the CDR3 is TGTGCCAGCACGATGGACGGTTTGGACTATGGCTACACCTTC. This codes for CASTMDGLDYGYTF.

This rearrangement joins TRBV30 to TRBJ1-2; a weak D match, TRBD1 (5 bases). Germline V CDR1 and CDR2: GTSNPN, SVGIG (reference sequence). V lost 2 bases, J lost 6 bases, and 13 bases lay in between. The CDR3 covers 13 residues. The CDR3 reads CAWSFGRGDGYTF. CDR3 in DNA: TGTGCCTGGAGTTTCGGACGGGGCGATGGCTACACCTTC.

A remark on this clonotype: This may be a read error, as it is one base from a much larger clone. The chain links TRBV7-2 to TRBJ2-3; D is perhaps TRBD2 (6 bases). Germline values: CDR1 SGHTA, CDR2 FQGNSA. CDR3 size: 15 residues. V lost 8 bases and J 0 bases, leaving 15 bases between the germline ends. The CDR3 region is CASGIRRGSTDTQYF. CDR3 coding DNA: TGTGCCAGCGGGATTAGGCGGGGAAGCACAGATACGCAGTATTTT.

This clonotype was recorded many times. This chain uses TRBV28 with TRBJ2-7; D could derive from TRBD1 or TRBD2 (5 bases each). The CDR3 is 14 residues long. V shed 7 bases and J shed 4 bases, with 17 bases lying between them. The V gene's germline CDR1 is MDHEN and CDR2 SYDVKM. The CDR3 region is CASKEGSQRYEQYF. In nucleotides, the CDR3 is TGTGCCAGCAAAGAGGGGTCCCAAAGGTACGAGCAGTACTTC.

This clonotype has a count of ten or more. This rearrangement joins TRBV30 to TRBJ2-7, with 8 bases lining up with TRBD1. J gave up 4 bases and V 4 bases, and 12 bases lay outside the gene matches. Germline CDR1 is GTSNPN and CDR2 is SVGIG (reference sequence). The CDR3 consists of 15 residues. The CDR3 here is CAWTAPDRAKYEQYF. The CDR3 DNA follows: TGTGCCTGGACCGCCCCGGACAGGGCAAAGTACGAGCAGTACTTC. Full variable domain (missing parts from reference TRBV30 and TRBJ2-7): SQTIHQWPATLVQPVGSPLSLECTVEGTSNPNLYWYRQAAGRGLQLLFYSVGIGQISSEVPQNLSASRPQDRQFILSSKKLLLSDSGFYLCAWTAPDRAKYEQYFGPGTRLTVT.

The chain is built from TRBV15 and TRBJ2-3, with 7 bases aligning to TRBD2. Looked up from germline, CDR1 is LNHNV and CDR2 is YYDKDF (reference sequence). The CDR3 extends over 12 amino acids. CDR3 loop: CAEGGSPDTQYF. CDR3 in DNA: TGTGCTGAGGGCGGGAGTCCAGATACGCAGTATTTT.

This clonotype was seen more than once but under ten times. The genes are TRBV28 and TRBJ2-1; 8 bases line up with TRBD2. Germline trimming cut 5 bases from V and 6 bases from J; bases unmatched to any gene: 15. Germline CDR1 is MDHEN and CDR2 is SYDVKM. The CDR3 has 17 amino acids. The CDR3 loop reads CASSPLYSREELNEQFF. CDR3 DNA: TGTGCCAGCAGTCCTCTCTACTCGCGGGAGGAGCTCAATGAGCAGTTCTTC.

The rearrangement joins TRBV5-1 to TRBJ2-5; a possible D gene is TRBD1 (6 bases). CDR1 is SGHRS and CDR2 is YFSETQ in the germline V gene. The CDR3 totals 17 residues. V was pared by 5 bases and J by 1 base, with 21 bases between. The CDR3 loop reads CASRILGDRQSQETQYF. The DNA for the CDR3 is TGCGCCAGCAGGATACTTGGAGACAGGCAATCCCAAGAGACCCAGTACTTC. Filled out from reference TRBV5-1 and TRBJ2-5, the complete variable domain reads KAGVTQTPRYLIKTRGQQVTLSCSPISGHRSVSWYQQTPGQGLQFLFEYFSETQRNKGNFPGRFSGRQFSNSRSEMNVSTLELGDSALYLCASRILGDRQSQETQYFGPGTRLLVL.

Many counts were recorded for this clonotype. The V call is TRBV28, the J call TRBJ2-1; 8 nucleotides agree with TRBD1. CDR3 size: 15 residues. Losses at the gene ends were 7 bases for V and 4 bases for J; bases not matched to a gene: 9. CDR1 MDHEN and CDR2 SYDVKM come from the germline V gene. CDR3: CASTLQGARYNEQFF. DNA of the CDR3: TGTGCCAGCACCCTCCAGGGGGCCCGATACAATGAGCAGTTCTTC.

The rearrangement joins TRBV4-1 to TRBJ1-5; a weak D match, TRBD1 (6 bases). In germline, CDR1 is MGHRA, CDR2 YSYEKL. V was pared by 1 base and J by 1 base, with 11 bases between. The CDR3 loop spans 16 amino acids. Written as DNA, the CDR3 is TGCGCCAGCAGCCAAGTTTGGGGGGCCAGCAATCAGCCCCAGCATTTT. It yields the protein CASSQVWGASNQPQHF.

This clonotype has more than one count but fewer than ten. J is TRBJ1-1 and V is TRBV4-1; possible D gene TRBD1, 6 bases. The CDR3 has 17 residues. Germline V lookup: CDR1 MGHRA, CDR2 YSYEKL. The V end was cut by 0 bases, the J end by 0 bases, with 14 bases between. DNA of the CDR3: TGCGCCAGCAGCCAAGATTTAGGGGGGGTCATGAACACTGAAGCTTTCTTT. Protein sequence: CASSQDLGGVMNTEAFF.